The T cell receptor beta chain under discussion was sequenced for a study of blood T cell repertoires in COVID-19. Study as a whole: COVID-19 samples from acute and convalescent phases originated in the United States, Italy and Spain.

In the study's own analysis: Amplified reference gene primers provided the basis for estimating nucleated cell counts. Measured with immunoSEQ multiplex PCR; TCRdb has only the in-frame clones, and not every one. The V and J calls and clone size are taken from that table; D and trimming were inferred from the DNA. Here the sample spans hundreds of thousands of clones, about nine tenths being singletons. This clone was detected ten times or more. V was cut by 2 bases and J by 2 bases, with 6 bases left in between. Germline V gene data show CDR1 as SGHAT and CDR2 as FQNNGV. The CDR3 runs 13 residues. Followed longitudinally, the Seattle patients had been enrolled during active infection.

This TCR derives from a woman between 50 and 59 years old with COVID-19, enrolled during active disease. The chain couples TRBV11-2 to TRBJ1-2, with D perhaps TRBD1 (5 bases). Sequenced sample: peripheral blood. The CDR3 DNA is TGTGCCAGCAGCTTATCAGGGAACTATGGCTACACCTTC. This sequence encodes CASSLSGNYGYTF. Variable domain in full (rest from reference TRBV11-2 and TRBJ1-2): EAGVAQSPRYKIIEKRQSVAFWCNPISGHATLYWYQQILGQGPKLLIQFQNNGVVDDSQLPKDRFSAERLKGVDSTLKIQPAKLEDSAVYLCASSLSGNYGYTFGSGTRLTVV.